This T cell receptor beta chain was identified during a study of cytomegalovirus exposure and HLA in healthy donors. Whole-study results and caveats: The study flagged some 170 TCR beta chains as cytomegalovirus-associated. Cytomegalovirus status was reportedly diagnosed by the classifier with high specificity and sensitivity. Earlier analysis yielded a pattern in which most TCR beta V segments were productive about 90% or about 30% of the time.

The study ran its PCR with 60 Vbeta and 13 Jbeta primers. The assay was immunoSEQ multiplex PCR, and TCRdb's table has in-frame clones only and misses some. The sample has 150,000 to 200,000 clones, approximately 70% seen once; the top ten hold less than 2%. Regarding donors, all were healthy bone marrow donors. V shed 8 bases and J 8 bases; nucleotides not matched to a gene: 8. CDR1 is LGHNA and CDR2 is YSLEER in the germline V gene. This CDR3 is built from 13 residues. Details on this clone: Its cognate antigen is unknown.

Sequenced: PBMCs. This chain joins TRBV4-3 and TRBJ1-5, with 8 bases identical to TRBD1. This TCR derives from a woman in her twenties or thirties in good health and CMV-seronegative. This CDR3 is CASGRGRSEPQHF. CDR3 sequence (DNA): TGCGCCAGCGGCAGGGGGCGATCCGAGCCCCAGCATTTT.